The next 13 T cell receptor beta chains were all read from a single sample in a study of CD8+ T cells in alopecia areata (dated by TCRdb to the late 2010s). The method was the immunoSEQ multiplex PCR assay. RNA was extracted from all samples and reverse transcribed into cDNA as template for TCR sequencing. This is the immuneACCESS table as TCRdb keeps it, with only in-frame sequences that have V and J called. A part of the clones is gone; compared with another copy, unresolved V genes explain less than half, and the rest is unexplained. A total of 200,000 or so clones appear in this sample, roughly 64% of them only once. The ten largest clones add up to 5.5% to 6% of the sample. According to the study, the label for this sample's time point signals: 24 weeks on oral tofacitinib. The treatment or condition label here, explained by the study, means: oral pan-JAK inhibitor, 5-10 mg twice daily. Sequencing used CD4+ T cells sorted from blood, obtained at week 24, from a patient treated with tofacitinib. The receptors derive from a human donor with alopecia areata.

This clone occurred a few times. The chain links TRBV7-2 to TRBJ1-1, with 8 bases that match TRBD1. CDR1 SGHTA and CDR2 FQGNSA come from the germline V gene. The junction had 3 bases not matched to a gene; V was cut back by 5 bases and J by 1 base. This CDR3 has 14 residues. The CDR3 DNA follows: TGTGCCAGCAGCAGGGACAGGACGAACACTGAAGCTTTCTTT. Translation gives CASSRDRTNTEAFF.

V is TRBV5-6 and J is TRBJ2-1; 10 bases are shared with TRBD1. Unmatched junction bases numbered 12, after V lost 4 bases and J lost 8 bases. The germline V gene has CDR1 SGHDT and CDR2 YYEEEE. The CDR3 loop spans 16 amino acids. The DNA of the CDR3 is TGTGCCAGCAGCCCGACAGGGGGCGGGTTTGCTCATGAGCAGTTCTTC. Translating gives CASSPTGGGFAHEQFF.

The chain is built from TRBV5-4 and TRBJ1-2; tentative D call: TRBD1 (5 bases). The V gene lost 3 bases and the J gene lost 13 bases, with 25 bases spanning the gap. Germline V CDR1 and CDR2: SGHNT, YYREEE (reference sequence). CDR3 length: 15 amino acids. The CDR3 sequence: CASSYGTSPSWGSTF. As DNA, the CDR3 is TGTGCCAGCAGCTACGGGACCTCACCTTCATGGGGGTCCACCTTC.

This clone was observed a few times. The chain's CDR3 is CSVEAAQGTEAFF. For the CDR3, the DNA is TGCAGCGTTGAAGCCGCCCAGGGCACTGAAGCTTTCTTT. The J gene is TRBJ1-1, the V gene TRBV29-1, with D tentatively TRBD1 (5 bases). V was trimmed by 1 base and J by 4 bases, leaving 10 bases between them. Germline V gene sequence: CDR1 SQVTM, CDR2 ANQGSEA. This CDR3 has 13 amino acids. The full variable domain, with the rest looked up from reference TRBV29-1 and TRBJ1-1, is SAVISQKPSRDICQRGTSLTIQCQVDSQVTMMFWYRQQPGQSLTLIATANQGSEATYESGFVIDKFPISRPNLTFSTLTVSNMSPEDSSIYLCSVEAAQGTEAFFGQGTRLTVV.

A single count supports this clone. This chain joins TRBV2 and TRBJ1-2; 7 bases agree with TRBD1. This CDR3 spans 13 amino acids. V gave up 6 bases and J gave up 4 bases; unmatched junction bases: 5. Per the germline V gene, CDR1 is SNHLY and CDR2 is FYNNEI. CDR3 nucleotide sequence: TGTGCCAGCAGCGACAGGGCTCCCTATGGCTACACCTTC. It encodes CASSDRAPYGYTF. The variable domain in full, completed from reference TRBV2 and TRBJ1-2, reads EPEVTQTPSHQVTQMGQEVILRCVPISNHLYFYWYRQILGQKVEFLVSFYNNEISEKSEIFDDQFSVERPDGSNFTLKIRSTKLEDSAMYFCASSDRAPYGYTFGSGTRLTVV.

This chain uses TRBV4-2 with TRBJ2-3; the match to TRBD1 covers 9 bases. The V segment lost 4 bases and the J segment 6 bases; nucleotides outside the gene matches: 8. The CDR3 loop spans 15 amino acids. In germline, CDR1 is LGHNA, CDR2 YNFKEQ. The CDR3 region is CASSPQGAVLDTQYF. The CDR3 region has the DNA TGTGCCAGCAGCCCACAGGGGGCTGTTTTGGATACGCAGTATTTT.

The rearrangement uses TRBV27 and TRBJ1-1, with 10 positions matching TRBD1. The ends lost 0 bases at V and 5 bases at J; junction bases unmatched: 3. There are 15 residues in the CDR3. Germline-derived CDR1 and CDR2 are MNHEY and SMNVEV (reference sequence). CDR3 amino acids: CASSLSTGGVTEAFF. The DNA of the CDR3 is TGTGCCAGCAGTTTATCGACAGGGGGCGTGACTGAAGCTTTCTTT.

The V gene is TRBV4-2, the J gene TRBJ1-6; D is perhaps TRBD1 (6 bases). The CDR3 spans 15 residues. Per the germline V gene, CDR1 is LGHNA and CDR2 is YNFKEQ. V gave up 3 bases and J gave up 8 bases, with 14 bases separating them. The CDR3, as DNA: TGTGCCAGCAGCCAGGAGGGGGACGGGTATTCACCCCTCCACTTT. It encodes CASSQEGDGYSPLHF.

J is TRBJ1-1 and V is TRBV6-5; 8 bases map to TRBD1. V trimming: 2 bases; J trimming: 6 bases; junction bases outside the gene matches: 8. This CDR3 comprises 15 residues. Germline CDR1 and CDR2: MNHEY and SVGAGI. DNA of the CDR3: TGTGCCAGCAGTTACCCCGGACAGGGAAGCGCTGAAGCTTTCTTT. It encodes CASSYPGQGSAEAFF.

This chain joins TRBV4-1 and TRBJ2-4; D unclear. This CDR3 contains 18 residues. V lost 2 bases to trimming and J lost 1 base, with 18 bases between them. CDR1 is MGHRA and CDR2 is YSYEKL in the germline V gene. The CDR3 spells CASSQPGPPSTAKNIQYF. The DNA of the CDR3 is TGCGCCAGCAGCCAACCGGGTCCCCCCTCTACGGCCAAAAACATTCAGTACTTC.

This clone was counted a few times. The rearrangement uses TRBV7-9 and TRBJ2-2; D is undetermined. The germline V gene has CDR1 SEHNR and CDR2 FQNEAQ (reference sequence). This CDR3 is built from 16 residues. Trimming left V 10 bases short and J 0 bases short, with 18 bases between. As DNA, the CDR3 is TGTGCCACCAACCATGCACTGAGAGCGAACACCGGGGAGCTGTTTTTT. Its protein product is CATNHALRANTGELFF. The full variable domain, with the rest looked up from reference TRBV7-9 and TRBJ2-2, is DTGVSQNPRHKITKRGQNVTFRCDPISEHNRLYWYRQTLGQGPEFLTYFQNEAQLEKSRLLSDRFSAERPKGSFSTLEIQRTEQGDSAMYLCATNHALRANTGELFFGEGSRLTVL.

The V call is TRBV6-5, the J call TRBJ2-7; 9 bases are shared with TRBD2. V gave up 2 bases and J gave up 5 bases; unmatched junction bases: 7. Germline-derived CDR1 and CDR2 are MNHEY and SVGAGI. The CDR3 has 15 residues. CDR3 in amino acids: CASSYSGGRAHEQYF. The CDR3 coding sequence is TGTGCCAGCAGTTACAGCGGCGGGAGGGCCCACGAGCAGTACTTC.

The rearrangement uses TRBV7-9 and TRBJ1-5; TRBD1 might be the D (5 bases). Germline lookup yields CDR1 SEHNR and CDR2 FQNEAQ (reference sequence). V shed 5 bases and J shed 6 bases, with 17 bases lying between them. The CDR3 is made up of 15 amino acids. The CDR3 DNA reads TGTGCCAGCAGCAAGGACGGGGCGTGGACTCAGCCCCAGCATTTT. Translation: CASSKDGAWTQPQHF.